This T cell receptor beta chain appears in the sequencing data of a study of shared clonotypes between healthy human individuals. When replicate PCRs were run on sorted subsets, they used 200 ng DNA, 28,000 or so T cell genomes. Per the study methods: For the immunoSEQ data, sequences were junction-only without quality scores, so filtering differed. Sequencing was performed with immunoSEQ multiplex PCR; in TCRdb, only in-frame clones are kept and a portion is missing. That table gives V, J and clone size, and the DNA gave D and trimming. The sample has 1.5 million to 1.9 million clones, 95% to 99% seen once. Looked up from germline, CDR1 is SGHTA and CDR2 is FQGTGA. The CDR3 is 16 amino acids. The trim removed 1 base at V and 7 bases at J, leaving 5 bases unmatched.

This sequence joins TRBV7-3 and TRBJ2-3; TRBD2 matches 13 bases. The TCR comes from a man aged 25-45 years in good health. The sequencing input was naive CD4+ T cells sorted from blood. Subset in this sample: CD45RA+ positively selected. For the CDR3, the DNA is TGTGCCAGCAGCTTAAACCGACTAGCGGGAGGACATACGCAGTATTTT. Amino acid sequence: CASSLNRLAGGHTQYF.